This is a list of T cell receptor beta chains from one sample in a study of T cells in localized non-small cell lung cancer. Assay used: immunoSEQ multiplex PCR; TCRdb lists only in-frame clones, some missing. The data show 20,000 to 30,000 clones, 88% seen once. Sequenced here: peripheral blood, sampled before any cancer treatment. The receptors were gathered from a female donor of 60 years or more with stage II squamous cell lung carcinoma. CDR3s include the opening cysteine and the closing phenylalanine or tryptophan. Each record gives: V gene, clone size, D gene, J gene, CDR3 protein, CDR3 DNA. The D gene is left open where the match is weak. Not every row has a clone size; where given, it reads once, few, many or a size class.

TRBV28	few	TRBD1	TRBJ1-2	CASSSSGTGGGGYTF	TGTGCCAGCAGTTCTTCCGGGACAGGGGGCGGCGGCTACACCTTC
TRBV29-1	.	.	TRBJ1-1	CSVRGTPGRNTEAFF	TGCAGCGTTAGGGGGACCCCAGGAAGAAACACTGAAGCTTTCTTT
TRBV7-2	once	.	TRBJ1-5	CASSPRPLDQPQHF	TGTGCCAGCAGCCCCCGTCCTCTTGATCAGCCCCAGCATTTT
TRBV28	.	TRBD1	TRBJ2-7	CASSLTGSLGYEQYF	TGTGCCAGCAGTTTGACAGGGTCCCTGGGCTACGAGCAGTACTTC
TRBV10-2	once	.	TRBJ2-3	CASSESAVGGADTQYF	TGCGCCAGCAGTGAGTCGGCCGTGGGAGGCGCGGATACGCAGTATTTT
TRBV18	.	.	TRBJ1-1	CASSPGSRTEAFF	TGTGCCAGCTCCCCAGGGTCCAGAACTGAAGCTTTCTTT
TRBV19	once	.	TRBJ2-7	CASRQDYGQYF	TGTGCCAGTCGACAGGACTACGGGCAGTACTTC
TRBV28	.	TRBD2	TRBJ2-3	CASSTPRREPTDTQYF	TGTGCCAGCAGTACTCCGAGGCGGGAGCCCACAGATACGCAGTATTTT
TRBV7-6	once	.	TRBJ2-5	CASSLGEIVFATQYF	TGTGCCAGCAGCTTAGGGGAAATAGTATTCGCGACCCAGTACTTC
TRBV30	.	.	TRBJ2-5	CAWANGGAQETQYF	TGTGCCTGGGCCAATGGAGGGGCTCAAGAGACCCAGTACTTC
TRBV6-5	.	.	TRBJ1-2	CASRPSLYGYTF	TGTGCCAGCAGACCGAGTTTATATGGCTACACCTTC
TRBV5-8	.	TRBD2	TRBJ2-5	CASSLKLGLLQETQYF	TGTGCCAGCAGCTTGAAGTTGGGACTACTACAAGAGACCCAGTACTTC
TRBV6-5	.	TRBD2	TRBJ2-1	CASTSGTTYNEQFF	TGTGCCAGCACCTCCGGGACTACCTACAATGAGCAGTTCTTC
TRBV28	.	TRBD2	TRBJ2-2	CASSLGRTSGGPGELFF	TGTGCCAGCAGCCTGGGGAGGACTAGCGGAGGGCCCGGGGAGCTGTTTTTT
TRBV5-1	.	.	TRBJ1-1	CASSLLSGTEAFF	TGCGCCAGCAGCTTGTTGTCGGGCACTGAAGCTTTCTTT
TRBV7-2	.	TRBD1	TRBJ1-1	CASSLDRGRTEAFF	TGTGCCAGCAGCTTAGACAGGGGGAGGACTGAAGCTTTCTTT
TRBV5-6	.	TRBD2	TRBJ2-1	CASSQRTSGTYNEQFF	TGTGCCAGCAGCCAAAGGACTAGCGGGACCTACAATGAGCAGTTCTTC
TRBV28	.	.	TRBJ1-5	CASSLPQQEPQHF	TGTGCCAGCAGTCTGCCCCAACAGGAGCCCCAGCATTTT
TRBV19	.	.	TRBJ1-2	CASSTPAGADYGYTF	TGTGCCAGTAGTACCCCGGCAGGGGCGGACTATGGCTACACCTTC
TRBV27	once	.	TRBJ1-1	CASSFDTGNTEAFF	TGTGCCAGCAGTTTTGATACAGGGAACACTGAAGCTTTCTTT
TRBV5-1	.	TRBD2	TRBJ2-1	CASSLRERGEQFF	TGCGCCAGCAGCTTGAGGGAGCGGGGTGAGCAGTTCTTC
TRBV30	.	.	TRBJ1-2	CAWKYGTMAYGYTF	TGTGCCTGGAAGTACGGGACAATGGCCTATGGCTACACCTTC
TRBV15	.	TRBD2	TRBJ2-3	CATSRDGSRLAGVADTQYF	TGTGCCACCAGCAGAGATGGGTCCCGACTAGCGGGAGTGGCAGATACGCAGTATTTT
TRBV11-2	.	.	TRBJ2-1	CASSPRAGSGEHNEQFF	TGTGCCAGCAGCCCACGGGCGGGATCTGGAGAGCACAATGAGCAGTTCTTC
TRBV7-9	.	TRBD1	TRBJ2-1	CASSSQGAAGEQFF	TGTGCCAGCAGCTCACAGGGGGCGGCTGGTGAGCAGTTCTTC
TRBV28	.	.	TRBJ2-7	CASSPWGAGSSYEQYF	TGTGCCAGCAGTCCATGGGGGGCGGGGTCGTCCTACGAGCAGTACTTC
TRBV27	.	TRBD2	TRBJ2-1	CASRGLAGDPRNEQFF	TGTGCCAGCAGGGGACTAGCGGGAGACCCACGGAATGAGCAGTTCTTC
TRBV19	.	.	TRBJ2-1	CASKENPSYNEQFF	TGTGCCAGTAAAGAAAATCCTTCCTACAATGAGCAGTTCTTC
TRBV4-1	few	TRBD1	TRBJ1-1	CASSQGDRENTEAFF	TGCGCCAGCAGCCAAGGGGACAGGGAGAACACTGAAGCTTTCTTT
TRBV7-9	.	.	TRBJ1-2	CASSPTGQHYGYTF	TGTGCCAGCAGCCCGACGGGTCAACACTATGGCTACACCTTC
TRBV30	.	.	TRBJ2-1	CALTPGSYNEQFF	TGTGCCCTTACACCAGGCTCCTACAATGAGCAGTTCTTC
TRBV2	.	TRBD1	TRBJ1-5	CASSGTGDQPQHF	TGTGCCAGCAGTGGGACAGGGGACCAGCCCCAGCATTTT
TRBV6-6	.	.	TRBJ1-6	CASSPGSAESPLHF	TGTGCCAGCAGCCCCGGGTCGGCGGAGTCACCCCTCCACTTT
TRBV7-9	.	TRBD1	TRBJ1-1	CASSLPRDRSWDTEAFF	TGTGCCAGCAGCTTACCCAGGGACAGATCCTGGGACACTGAAGCTTTCTTT
TRBV29-1	.	TRBD1	TRBJ2-7	CSVDGTGVSSYEQYF	TGCAGCGTCGATGGGACAGGCGTAAGCTCCTACGAGCAGTACTTC
TRBV29-1	.	.	TRBJ1-1	CSVLSNLHTEAFF	TGCAGCGTTCTCTCAAACCTGCACACTGAAGCTTTCTTT
TRBV4-1	.	.	TRBJ2-7	CASSQVTMSYEQYF	TGCGCCAGCAGCCAAGTGACTATGTCCTACGAGCAGTACTTC
TRBV19	.	TRBD1	TRBJ2-2	CASSIGQGANTGELFF	TGTGCCAGTAGTATCGGGCAGGGGGCGAACACCGGGGAGCTGTTTTTT
TRBV5-1	.	.	TRBJ2-1	CASSEPIQYEQFF	TGCGCCAGCAGCGAACCGATACAATACGAGCAGTTCTTC
TRBV10-3	.	.	TRBJ2-7	CAISETVSYEQYF	TGTGCCATCAGTGAGACAGTCTCCTACGAGCAGTACTTC
TRBV10-3	once	.	TRBJ1-1	CAISEGQMNTEAFF	TGTGCCATCAGTGAGGGACAGATGAACACTGAAGCTTTCTTT
TRBV7-6	few	.	TRBJ1-1	CASSLDGVTEAFF	TGTGCCAGCAGCCTAGACGGGGTCACTGAAGCTTTCTTT
TRBV2	.	.	TRBJ2-7	CASSEGGVSSYEQYF	TGTGCCAGCAGTGAGGGCGGGGTGAGCTCCTACGAGCAGTACTTC
TRBV6-6	.	TRBD1	TRBJ1-2	CASSYSTPGQGDDYTF	TGTGCCAGCAGTTACTCGACCCCGGGACAGGGTGATGACTACACCTTC
TRBV2	.	.	TRBJ2-7	CASSEVPHREQYF	TGTGCCAGCAGTGAAGTCCCACACAGGGAACAGTACTTC
TRBV5-1	once	.	TRBJ2-3	CASSFLGGRTDTQYF	TGCGCCAGCAGCTTCTTGGGGGGAAGGACAGATACGCAGTATTTT
TRBV28	.	.	TRBJ2-5	CASSPGLQETQYF	TGTGCCAGCAGCCCGGGACTTCAAGAGACCCAGTACTTC
TRBV10-2	once	.	TRBJ1-1	CASRDPNTEAFF	TGCGCCAGCAGGGACCCGAACACTGAAGCTTTCTTT
TRBV19	.	.	TRBJ1-2	CASSIRTSYTF	TGTGCCAGTAGTATAAGGACCAGCTACACCTTC
TRBV6-1	.	TRBD2	TRBJ2-5	CASSVGLAGQETQYF	TGTGCCAGCAGTGTGGGACTAGCGGGACAAGAGACCCAGTACTTC
TRBV30	few	.	TRBJ2-6	CAWSVLGSGANVLTF	TGTGCCTGGAGTGTCTTGGGCTCTGGGGCCAACGTCCTGACTTTC
TRBV6-1	few	.	TRBJ1-5	CASSSGQLDQPQHF	TGTGCCAGCAGTAGCGGACAGCTAGATCAGCCCCAGCATTTT
TRBV20-1	.	.	TRBJ1-2	CSAAPGGYTF	TGCAGTGCTGCCCCAGGTGGCTACACCTTC
TRBV30	.	TRBD1	TRBJ2-1	CAWTGTVYNEQFF	TGTGCCTGGACGGGGACAGTCTACAATGAGCAGTTCTTC
TRBV27	once	TRBD1	TRBJ1-1	CASSRTGGNTEAFF	TGTGCCAGCAGTCGAACAGGGGGGAACACTGAAGCTTTCTTT
TRBV28	.	.	TRBJ1-5	CASSLERVEQPQHF	TGTGCCAGCAGTTTAGAACGGGTGGAACAGCCCCAGCATTTT
TRBV5-6	.	.	TRBJ2-5	CASKGEETQYF	TGTGCCAGCAAAGGGGAAGAGACCCAGTACTTC
TRBV30	.	TRBD1	TRBJ1-2	CAWVTSLTGVSSYGYTF	TGTGCCTGGGTGACTTCTCTGACAGGGGTTAGTAGCTATGGCTACACCTTC
TRBV7-2	.	.	TRBJ2-5	CASSLSRETQYF	TGTGCCAGCAGCCTATCAAGGGAGACCCAGTACTTC